This note documents a single T cell receptor (beta chain) sequence. The source of the sample is a study of blood T cell repertoires in COVID-19. Overall study context: Some COVID-19 samples were acute and others convalescent; all came from the United States, Italy and Spain.

Original processing methods: Amplification from reference gene primers served as the basis for estimated nucleated cell counts. TCRdb keeps only in-frame clones here, not all; method: immunoSEQ multiplex PCR. V and J calls and clone size are copied from that table; D and trimming were computed from the DNA. The sample has approximately 70,000 clones; 79% are singletons. Sequencing was done on a sample of peripheral blood. This TCR was recovered from a woman between 55 and 75 years old with acute or convalescent COVID-19.

This chain's CDR3 is CASSSGTGGYEQYF. The CDR3 nucleotides read TGTGCCAGCAGTTCTGGGACAGGGGGCTACGAGCAGTACTTC. The chain uses TRBV5-4 and TRBJ2-7; TRBD1 matches at 11 bases. J gave up 3 bases and V 5 bases, and 4 bases lay outside the gene matches. The germline V gene encodes CDR1 SGHNT and CDR2 YYREEE (reference sequence). This CDR3 contains 14 residues.